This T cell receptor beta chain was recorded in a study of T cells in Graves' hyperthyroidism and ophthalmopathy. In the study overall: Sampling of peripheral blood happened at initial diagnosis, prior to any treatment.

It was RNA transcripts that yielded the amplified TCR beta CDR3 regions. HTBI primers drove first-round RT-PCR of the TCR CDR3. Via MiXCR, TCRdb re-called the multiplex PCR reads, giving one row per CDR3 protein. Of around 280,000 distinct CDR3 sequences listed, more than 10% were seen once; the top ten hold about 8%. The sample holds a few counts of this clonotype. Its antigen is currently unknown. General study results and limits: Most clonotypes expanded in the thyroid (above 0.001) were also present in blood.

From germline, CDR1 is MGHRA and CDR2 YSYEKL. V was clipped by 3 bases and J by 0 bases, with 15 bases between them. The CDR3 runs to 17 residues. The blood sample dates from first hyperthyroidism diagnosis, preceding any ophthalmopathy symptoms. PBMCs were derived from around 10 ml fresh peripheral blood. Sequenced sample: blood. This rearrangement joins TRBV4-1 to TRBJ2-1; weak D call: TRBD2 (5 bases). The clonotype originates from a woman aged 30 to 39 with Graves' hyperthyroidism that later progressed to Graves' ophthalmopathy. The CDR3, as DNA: TGCGCCAGCAGCCATACCGGACTCCAGAGCTCCTACAATGAGCAGTTCTTC. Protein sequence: CASSHTGLQSSYNEQFF.